Listed here are 2 T cell receptor beta chains from one sample, sequenced in a study of Graves' ophthalmopathy and Graves' hyperthyroidism. As the template, RNA transcripts were used to amplify TCR beta CDR3 regions. First-round RT-PCR relied on HTBI primers, and a second-round multiplex PCR came next. TCRdb independently ran MiXCR on the multiplex PCR reads; one entry per CDR3 protein. The profile shows around 1,000,000 distinct CDR3 sequences, 36% of them singletons. The sequenced material came from peripheral blood or thyroid tissue (not recorded which). Source of these receptors: an adult man with Graves' hyperthyroidism.

V and J are TRBV14 and TRBJ1-2, with 12 positions matching TRBD1. This CDR3 has 14 residues. Trimming took 3 bases from V and 10 from J; bases not matched to a gene: 6. Germline V CDR1 and CDR2: SGHDN, FVKESK. CDR3 coding DNA: TGTGCCAGCAGCCACGACCGGGACAGGGGGCTCTACACCTTC. Amino acid sequence: CASSHDRDRGLYTF.

At least ten counts were recorded for this clonotype. The V and J genes are TRBV7-2 and TRBJ2-5; no reliable D call. The CDR3 length is 14 residues. Deletions cut 5 bases from V and 1 base from J, with 11 bases between. Germline values: CDR1 SGHTA, CDR2 FQGNSA. CDR3 in DNA: TGTGCCAGCAGCCCCTTTGGGATCCAAGAGACCCAGTACTTC. It codes for CASSPFGIQETQYF.